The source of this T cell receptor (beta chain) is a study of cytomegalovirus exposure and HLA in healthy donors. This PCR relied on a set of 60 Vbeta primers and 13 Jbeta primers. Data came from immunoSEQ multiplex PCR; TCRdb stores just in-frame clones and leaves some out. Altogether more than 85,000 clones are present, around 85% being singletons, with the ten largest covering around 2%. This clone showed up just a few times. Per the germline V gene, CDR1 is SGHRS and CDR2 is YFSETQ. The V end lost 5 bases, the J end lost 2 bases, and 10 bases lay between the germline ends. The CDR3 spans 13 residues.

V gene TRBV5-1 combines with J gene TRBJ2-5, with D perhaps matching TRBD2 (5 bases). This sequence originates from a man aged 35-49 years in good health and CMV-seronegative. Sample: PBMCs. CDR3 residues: CASRLGRQETQYF. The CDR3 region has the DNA TGCGCCAGCAGACTAGGGCGGCAAGAGACCCAGTACTTC.